The source of this TCR beta chain is a study of memory CD4+ T cells and cytomegalovirus serostatus. The CDR3 contains 14 residues. The germline V gene has CDR1 SGHRS and CDR2 YFSETQ. Trimming took 3 bases from V and 1 from J, leaving 11 bases between them. The count of this clone is one. Single viable CD3+CD4+CD8-CD45RO+ cells were sorted as the memory CD4+ T cells. CMV serostatus came from serum IgG against pp150, pp28, p38, p52. Original methodology: Out-of-frame sequences were removed, leaving 2,204,828 distinct TCRbeta sequences. This table comes from immunoSEQ multiplex PCR, and its TCRdb copy is limited to in-frame clones, with some not included. V, J and clone size are those of that table, while D and trimming were read from the DNA. The data hold about 42,000 clones, with roughly 80% observed a single time.

The clonotype comes from an adult in good health and CMV-seronegative. Sample: memory CD4+ T cells from blood. This chain joins TRBV5-1 and TRBJ2-7; D uncertain. The CDR3 bases are TGCGCCAGCAGCTCCCGGGCGGATTCCTACGAGCAGTACTTC. This gives the protein CASSSRADSYEQYF.